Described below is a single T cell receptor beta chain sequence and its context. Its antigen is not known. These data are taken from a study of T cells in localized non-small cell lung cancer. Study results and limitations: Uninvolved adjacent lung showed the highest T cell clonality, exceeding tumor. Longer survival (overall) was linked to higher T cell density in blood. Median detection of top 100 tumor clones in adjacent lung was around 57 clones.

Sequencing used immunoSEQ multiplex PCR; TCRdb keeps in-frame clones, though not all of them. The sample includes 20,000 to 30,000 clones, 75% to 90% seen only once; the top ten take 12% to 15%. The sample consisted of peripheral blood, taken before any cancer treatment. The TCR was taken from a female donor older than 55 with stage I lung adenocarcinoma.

The chain's CDR3 is CASSLIFWAGANTDTQYF. The CDR3 bases are TGTGCCAGCAGCTTAATTTTCTGGGCAGGGGCAAACACAGATACGCAGTATTTT. V gene TRBV7-2 combines with J gene TRBJ2-3, with D perhaps matching TRBD1 (6 bases). Germline-derived CDR1 and CDR2 are SGHTA and FQGNSA. The CDR3 consists of 18 residues. Trimming left V 2 bases short and J 2 bases short, with 20 bases between.